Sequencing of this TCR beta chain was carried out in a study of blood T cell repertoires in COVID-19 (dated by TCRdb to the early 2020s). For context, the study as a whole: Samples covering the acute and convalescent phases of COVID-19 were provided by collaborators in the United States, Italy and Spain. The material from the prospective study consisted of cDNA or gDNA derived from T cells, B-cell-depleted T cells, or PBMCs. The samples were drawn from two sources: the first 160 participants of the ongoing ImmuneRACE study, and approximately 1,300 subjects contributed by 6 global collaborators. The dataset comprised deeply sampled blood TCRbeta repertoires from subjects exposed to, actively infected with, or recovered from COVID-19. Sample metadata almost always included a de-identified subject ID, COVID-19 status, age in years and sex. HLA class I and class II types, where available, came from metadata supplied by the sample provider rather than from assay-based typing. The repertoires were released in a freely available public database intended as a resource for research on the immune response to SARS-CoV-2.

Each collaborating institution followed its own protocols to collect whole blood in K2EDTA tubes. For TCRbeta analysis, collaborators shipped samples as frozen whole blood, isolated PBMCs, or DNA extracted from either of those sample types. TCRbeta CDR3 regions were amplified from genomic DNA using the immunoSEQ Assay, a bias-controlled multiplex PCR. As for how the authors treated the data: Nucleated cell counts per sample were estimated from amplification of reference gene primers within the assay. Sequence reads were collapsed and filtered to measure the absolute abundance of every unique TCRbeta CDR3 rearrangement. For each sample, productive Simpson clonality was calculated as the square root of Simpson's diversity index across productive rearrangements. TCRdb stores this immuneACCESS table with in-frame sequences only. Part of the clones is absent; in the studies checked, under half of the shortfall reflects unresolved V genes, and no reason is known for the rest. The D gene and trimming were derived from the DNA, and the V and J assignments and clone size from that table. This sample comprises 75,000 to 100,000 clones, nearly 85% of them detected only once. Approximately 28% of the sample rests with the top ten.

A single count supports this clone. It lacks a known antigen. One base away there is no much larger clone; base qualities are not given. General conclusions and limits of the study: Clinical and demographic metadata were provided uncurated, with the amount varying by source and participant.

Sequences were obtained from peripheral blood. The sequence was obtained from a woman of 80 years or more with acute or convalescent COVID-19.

The nucleotides are TGCAGCGTTGAAGGTCACAGGGCCACCTATGGCTACACCTTC. This sequence encodes CSVEGHRATYGYTF. The rearrangement joined TRBV29-1 to TRBJ1-2, and possibly TRBD1, on 6 matching bases. The CDR3 numbers 14 residues from cysteine through phenylalanine. This entry keeps only the CDR3 DNA: 42 bases, framed from base 1. The germline V gene sets CDR1 to SQVTM and CDR2 to ANQGSEA. The germline ends are 13 bases apart after V is trimmed by 1 base and J by 4 bases.